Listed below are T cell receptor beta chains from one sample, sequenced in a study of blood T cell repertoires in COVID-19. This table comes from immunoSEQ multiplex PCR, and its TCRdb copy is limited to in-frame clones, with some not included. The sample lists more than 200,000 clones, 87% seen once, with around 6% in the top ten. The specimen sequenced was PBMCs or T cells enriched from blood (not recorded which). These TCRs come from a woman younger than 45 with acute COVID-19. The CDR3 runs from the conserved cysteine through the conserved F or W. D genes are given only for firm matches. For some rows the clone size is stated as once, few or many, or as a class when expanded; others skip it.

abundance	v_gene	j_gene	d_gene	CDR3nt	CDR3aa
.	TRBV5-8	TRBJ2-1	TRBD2	TGTGCCAGCAGCTTGGGTAGCGGGGGCTCTCCATACAATGAGCAGTTCTTC	CASSLGSGGSPYNEQFF
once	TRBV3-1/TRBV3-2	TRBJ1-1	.	TGTGCCAGCAGCCGAAGTAACGGGTTAGGAGCTTTCTTT	CASSRSNGLGAFF
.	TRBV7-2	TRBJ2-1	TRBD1	TGTGCCAGCAGCTTAAGGGACAGGGTTGTCGATGAGCAGTTCTTC	CASSLRDRVVDEQFF
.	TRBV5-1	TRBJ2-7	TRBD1	TGCGCCAGCAGCTTGGGCTCGACGGGACAGGGGTCGTACGAGCAGTACTTC	CASSLGSTGQGSYEQYF
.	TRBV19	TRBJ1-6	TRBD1	TGTGCCTGCGGAGGGACAGTTAATTCACCCCTCCACTTT	CACGGTVNSPLHF
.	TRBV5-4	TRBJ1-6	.	TGTGCCAGCAGCTTGGCCCACAGTAATTCACCCCTCCACTTT	CASSLAHSNSPLHF
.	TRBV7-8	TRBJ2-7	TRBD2	TGTGCCAGCAGCTCCGGGACTAGCGCTAACACCTACGAGCAGTACTTC	CASSSGTSANTYEQYF
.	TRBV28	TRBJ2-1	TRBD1	TGTGCCAGCAGTTTAATGGACAGGTTCCATGAGCAGTTCTTC	CASSLMDRFHEQFF
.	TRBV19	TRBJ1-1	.	TGTGCCAGTAGTTACGCAGGGAACACTGAAGCTTTCTTT	CASSYAGNTEAFF
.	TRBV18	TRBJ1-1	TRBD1	TGTGCCAGCTCACCGCCGACTGGCGGCCAGGGGGCGAACACTGAAGCTTTCTTT	CASSPPTGGQGANTEAFF
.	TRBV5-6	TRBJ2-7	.	TGTGCCAGCAGCTTGTATAGGGGATCCTACGAGCAGTACTTC	CASSLYRGSYEQYF
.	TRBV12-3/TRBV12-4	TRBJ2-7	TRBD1	TGTGCCAGCAGTTTAGCGACAGGGGTGCAGTACTTC	CASSLATGVQYF
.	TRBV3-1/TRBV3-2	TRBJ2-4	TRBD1	TGTGCCAGCAGCCGACAGGGAGTCGGAAACATTCAGTACTTC	CASSRQGVGNIQYF
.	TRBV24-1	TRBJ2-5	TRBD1	TGTGCCACCAGTGATCGGGACAGTCGAGAGACCCAGTACTTC	CATSDRDSRETQYF
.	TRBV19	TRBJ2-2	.	TGTGCCAGTAGTATAGGCGGGCAGGGGTATTCGAACACCGGGGAGCTGTTTTTT	CASSIGGQGYSNTGELFF
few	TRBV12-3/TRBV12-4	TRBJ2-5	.	TGTGCCAGCAGTGGATGGGCCCAAGAGACCCAGTACTTC	CASSGWAQETQYF
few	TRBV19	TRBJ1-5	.	TGTGCCAGTAAGTTGGACAGAGCTAGCAATCAGCCCCAGCATTTT	CASKLDRASNQPQHF
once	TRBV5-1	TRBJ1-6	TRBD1	TGCGCCAGCAGCAAAGGGACAGGGGGTATCAATAATTCACCCCTCCACTTT	CASSKGTGGINNSPLHF
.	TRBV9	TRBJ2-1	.	TGTGCCAGCAGCGACCAGGCGAATGAGCAGTTCTTC	CASSDQANEQFF
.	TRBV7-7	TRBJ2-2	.	TGTGCTAGCAGCTTAGGGGTTTCGGGAGCCGCGAACACCGGGGAGCTGTTTTTT	CASSLGVSGAANTGELFF
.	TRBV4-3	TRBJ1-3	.	TGCGCCAGCAGCCAAGAGGGAGGCTCTGGAAACACCATATATTTT	CASSQEGGSGNTIYF
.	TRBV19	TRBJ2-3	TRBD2	TGTGCCAGTAGTTCCAGCGGGGCCGATAGCACAGATACGCAGTATTTT	CASSSSGADSTDTQYF
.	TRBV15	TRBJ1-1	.	TGTGCCACCAGCAGAGATTATGGCGGGAACACTGAAGCTTTCTTT	CATSRDYGGNTEAFF
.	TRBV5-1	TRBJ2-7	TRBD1	TGCGCCAGCAGCTGGGGACAGTCGGGGTCCTACGAGCAGTACTTC	CASSWGQSGSYEQYF
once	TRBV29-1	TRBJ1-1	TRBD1	TGCAGCGTTGACGCACCGGGACAGGGTCCCATGAACACTGAAGCTTTCTTT	CSVDAPGQGPMNTEAFF
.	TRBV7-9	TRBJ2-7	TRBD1	TGTGCCAGCAGCCCGGCGAGGACAGGGGGCGACGAGCAGTACTTC	CASSPARTGGDEQYF
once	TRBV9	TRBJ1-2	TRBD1	TGTGCCAGCAGCCCCAGTCAGGGGGGCGAAGGCTACACCTTC	CASSPSQGGEGYTF
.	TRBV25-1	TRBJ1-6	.	TGTGCCAGCAGTGAATTTGGAGATAATTCACCCCTCCACTTT	CASSEFGDNSPLHF
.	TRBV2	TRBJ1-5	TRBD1	TGTGCCAGCAGTGACGAGGACAGGGGCAATCAGCCCCAGCATTTT	CASSDEDRGNQPQHF
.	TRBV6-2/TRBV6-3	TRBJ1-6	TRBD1	TGTGCCAGCAGTTACAGGACAGGGGGTAATTCACCCCTCCACTTT	CASSYRTGGNSPLHF
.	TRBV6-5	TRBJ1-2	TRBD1	TGTGCCAGCAGTCCGGGACAGCTAGTAGGGCATGGCTACACCTTC	CASSPGQLVGHGYTF
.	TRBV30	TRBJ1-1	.	TGTGCCTGGCGGAAACAGATAATGAACACTGAAGCTTTCTTT	CAWRKQIMNTEAFF
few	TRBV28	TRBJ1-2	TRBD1	TGTGCCAGCAGTCTACGGGACAGGGTGATTGGCTACACCTTC	CASSLRDRVIGYTF
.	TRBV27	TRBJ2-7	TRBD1	TGTGCCAGCAGTTTAAGACAGGGAGCCTCCTACGAGCAGTACTTC	CASSLRQGASYEQYF
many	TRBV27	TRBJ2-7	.	TGTGCCAGCAGTCCCTCCCTCGGACAGAACTACGAGCAGTACTTC	CASSPSLGQNYEQYF
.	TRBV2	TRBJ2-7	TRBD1	TGTGCCTTCCGGACAGGGGGCTCCTACGAGCAGTACTTC	CAFRTGGSYEQYF
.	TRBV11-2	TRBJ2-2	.	TGTGCCAGCAGCTTATTTTCCGGGAACACCGGGGAGCTGTTTTTT	CASSLFSGNTGELFF
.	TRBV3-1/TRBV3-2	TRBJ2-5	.	TGTGCCAGCAACAGGGAACAAGAGACCCAGTACTTC	CASNREQETQYF
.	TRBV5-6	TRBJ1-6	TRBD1	TGTGCCAGCAGCTTGGAGGGACAGGGATTTATACTTTCACCCCTCCACTTT	CASSLEGQGFILSPLHF
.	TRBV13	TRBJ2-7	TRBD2	TGTGCCAGCAGCTTATTACAGGGGACTAGCCTCGAGCAGTACTTC	CASSLLQGTSLEQYF
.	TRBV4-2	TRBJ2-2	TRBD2	TGTGCCAGCAGATCGGCTAGCGGGGGAAGGACCGGGGAGCTGTTTTTT	CASRSASGGRTGELFF
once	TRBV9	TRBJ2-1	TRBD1	TGTGCCAGCAGCATCGGACAGGGCTCCTACAATGAGCAGTTCTTC	CASSIGQGSYNEQFF
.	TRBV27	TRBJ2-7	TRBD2	TGTGCCAGCAGTTTATCGCTAGCGGGAGCCGAGCAGTACTTC	CASSLSLAGAEQYF
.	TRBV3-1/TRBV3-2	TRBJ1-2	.	TGTGCCAGCAGCCAAGGACAGGTTGGCTATGGCTACACCTTC	CASSQGQVGYGYTF
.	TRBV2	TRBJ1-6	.	TGTGCCAGCAGTGGTACGGGAGTTTCACCCCTCCACTTT	CASSGTGVSPLHF
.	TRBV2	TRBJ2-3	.	TGTGCCAGCAGAAGGGAGCCGGTCCTCACAGATACGCAGTATTTT	CASRREPVLTDTQYF
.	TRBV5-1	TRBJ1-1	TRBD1	TGCGCCAGCAGCTTAAAACTGACCGGGACAGGGGGCGAGAAGGCTGAAGCTTTCTTT	CASSLKLTGTGGEKAEAFF
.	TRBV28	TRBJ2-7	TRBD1	TGTGCCAGCAGCTTACAGGGGAATGAGCAGTACTTC	CASSLQGNEQYF
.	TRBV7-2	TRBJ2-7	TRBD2	TGTGCCAGCAGCCCTGGACTAGCGGGAGCCTACGAGCAGTACTTC	CASSPGLAGAYEQYF
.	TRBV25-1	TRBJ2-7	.	TGTGCCAGCAGTGACGCCGGTGCCTACGAGCAGTACTTC	CASSDAGAYEQYF
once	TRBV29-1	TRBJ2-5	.	TGCAGCGTTGAAGGGGGAGGCCGGGTCGGTTACTTC	CSVEGGGRVGYF
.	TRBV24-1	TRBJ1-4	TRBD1	TGTGCCACCAGTGACCCTAGTCCGGGACAGGGGGCCCCTCTCCCCGCGGGACTGTTTTTT	CATSDPSPGQGAPLPAGLFF
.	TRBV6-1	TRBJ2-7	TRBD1	TGTGCCAGCAGTGGGAACAGGGGGCGCGTCATATCCTACGAGCAGTACTTC	CASSGNRGRVISYEQYF